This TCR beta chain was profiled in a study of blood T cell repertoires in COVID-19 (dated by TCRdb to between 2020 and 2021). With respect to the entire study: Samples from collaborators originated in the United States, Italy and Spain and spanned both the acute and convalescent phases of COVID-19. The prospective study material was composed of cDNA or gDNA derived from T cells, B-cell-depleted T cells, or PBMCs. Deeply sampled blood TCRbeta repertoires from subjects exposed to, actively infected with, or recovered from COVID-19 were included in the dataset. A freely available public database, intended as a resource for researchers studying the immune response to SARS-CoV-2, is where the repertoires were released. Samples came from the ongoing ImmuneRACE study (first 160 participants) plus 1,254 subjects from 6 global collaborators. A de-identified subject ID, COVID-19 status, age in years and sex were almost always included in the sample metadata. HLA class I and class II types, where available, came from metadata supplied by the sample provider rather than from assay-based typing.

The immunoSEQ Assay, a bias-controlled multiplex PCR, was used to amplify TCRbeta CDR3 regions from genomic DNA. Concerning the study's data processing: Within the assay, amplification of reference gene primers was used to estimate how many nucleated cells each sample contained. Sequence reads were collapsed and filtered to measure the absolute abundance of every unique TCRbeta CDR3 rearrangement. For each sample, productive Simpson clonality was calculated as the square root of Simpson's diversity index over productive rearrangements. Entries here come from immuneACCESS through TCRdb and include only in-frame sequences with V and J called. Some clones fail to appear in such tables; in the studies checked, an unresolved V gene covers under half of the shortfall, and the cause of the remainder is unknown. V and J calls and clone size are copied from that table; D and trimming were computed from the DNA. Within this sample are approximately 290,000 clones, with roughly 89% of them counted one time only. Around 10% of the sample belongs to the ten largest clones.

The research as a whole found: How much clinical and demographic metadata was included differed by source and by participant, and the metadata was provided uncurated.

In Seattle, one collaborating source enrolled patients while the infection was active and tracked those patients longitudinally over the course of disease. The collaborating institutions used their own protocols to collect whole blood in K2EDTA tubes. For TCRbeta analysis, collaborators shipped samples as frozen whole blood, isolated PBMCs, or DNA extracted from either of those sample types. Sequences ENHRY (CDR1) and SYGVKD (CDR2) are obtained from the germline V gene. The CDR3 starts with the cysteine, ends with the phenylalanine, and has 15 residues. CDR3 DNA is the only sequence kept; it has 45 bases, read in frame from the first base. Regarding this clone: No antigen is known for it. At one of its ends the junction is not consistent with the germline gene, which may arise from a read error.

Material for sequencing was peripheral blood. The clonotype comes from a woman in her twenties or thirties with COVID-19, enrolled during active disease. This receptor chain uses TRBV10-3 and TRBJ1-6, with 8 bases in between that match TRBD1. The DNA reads TGTGCCATCAGTCAGTCAGGACAGGGTAATTCACCCCTCCACTTT. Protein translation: CAISQSGQGNSPLHF.